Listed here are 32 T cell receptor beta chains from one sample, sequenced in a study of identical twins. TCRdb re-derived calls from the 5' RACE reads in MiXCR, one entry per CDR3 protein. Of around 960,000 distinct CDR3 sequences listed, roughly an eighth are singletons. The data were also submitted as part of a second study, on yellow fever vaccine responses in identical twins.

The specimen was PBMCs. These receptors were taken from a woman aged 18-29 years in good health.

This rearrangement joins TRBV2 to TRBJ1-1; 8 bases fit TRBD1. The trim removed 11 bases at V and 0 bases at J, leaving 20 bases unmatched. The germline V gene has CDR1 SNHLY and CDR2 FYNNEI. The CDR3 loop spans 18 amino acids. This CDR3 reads CAFCRRGSRGPLNTEAFF. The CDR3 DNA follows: TGTGCCTTCTGTCGAAGGGGGTCCAGGGGGCCCCTGAACACTGAAGCTTTCTTT.

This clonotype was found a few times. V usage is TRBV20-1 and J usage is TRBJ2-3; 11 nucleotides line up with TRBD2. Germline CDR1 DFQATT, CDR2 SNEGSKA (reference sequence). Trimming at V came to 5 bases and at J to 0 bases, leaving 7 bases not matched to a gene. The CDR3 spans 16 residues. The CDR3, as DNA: TGCAGTGCTTTGGGACTAGCGGATTATAGCACAGATACGCAGTATTTT. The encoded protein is CSALGLADYSTDTQYF.

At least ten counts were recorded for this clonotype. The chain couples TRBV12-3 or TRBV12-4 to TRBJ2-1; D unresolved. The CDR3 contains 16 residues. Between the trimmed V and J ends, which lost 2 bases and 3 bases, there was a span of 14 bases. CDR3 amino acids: CASSLTQRSVYNEQFF. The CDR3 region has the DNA TGTGCCAGCAGTTTAACCCAGCGCTCCGTCTACAATGAGCAGTTCTTC.

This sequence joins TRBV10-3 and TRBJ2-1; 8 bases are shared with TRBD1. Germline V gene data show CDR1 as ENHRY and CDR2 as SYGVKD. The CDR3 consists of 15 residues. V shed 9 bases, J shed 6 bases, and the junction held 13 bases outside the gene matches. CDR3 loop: CAIRDDRGFPNEQFF. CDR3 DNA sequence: TGTGCCATACGGGATGACAGGGGTTTTCCCAATGAGCAGTTCTTC.

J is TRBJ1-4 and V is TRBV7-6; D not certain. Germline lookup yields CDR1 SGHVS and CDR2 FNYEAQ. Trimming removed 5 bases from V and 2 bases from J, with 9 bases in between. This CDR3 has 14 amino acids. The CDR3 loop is CASSPMMTNEKLFF. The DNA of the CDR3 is TGTGCCAGCAGCCCGATGATGACTAATGAAAAACTGTTTTTT.

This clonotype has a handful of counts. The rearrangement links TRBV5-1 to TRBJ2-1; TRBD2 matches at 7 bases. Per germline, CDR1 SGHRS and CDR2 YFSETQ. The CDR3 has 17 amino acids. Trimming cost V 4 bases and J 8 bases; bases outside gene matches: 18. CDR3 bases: TGCGCCAGCAGCATCGAATGGGGGTGGGAGGGCCGGTATGAGCAGTTCTTC. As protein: CASSIEWGWEGRYEQFF. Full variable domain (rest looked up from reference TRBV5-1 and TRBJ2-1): KAGVTQTPRYLIKTRGQQVTLSCSPISGHRSVSWYQQTPGQGLQFLFEYFSETQRNKGNFPGRFSGRQFSNSRSEMNVSTLELGDSALYLCASSIEWGWEGRYEQFFGPGTRLTVL.

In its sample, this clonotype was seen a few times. The CDR3, as DNA: TGCAGTGCTAGTACAGACAGGGGGCGTGACTATGAGCAGTTCTTC. Its protein product is CSASTDRGRDYEQFF. V is TRBV20-1 and J is TRBJ2-1, with TRBD1 identical over 10 bases. The germline V gene encodes CDR1 DFQATT and CDR2 SNEGSKA (reference sequence). Germline trimming cut 3 bases from V and 8 bases from J; bases unmatched to any gene: 10. CDR3 length: 15 amino acids.

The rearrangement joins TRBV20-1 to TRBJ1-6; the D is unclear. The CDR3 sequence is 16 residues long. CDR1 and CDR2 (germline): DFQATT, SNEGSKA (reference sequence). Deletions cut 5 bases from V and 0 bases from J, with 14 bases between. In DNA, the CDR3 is TGCAGTGCTCAAGAGCTCAGTCTCTCCTATAATTCACCCCTCCACTTT. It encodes CSAQELSLSYNSPLHF.

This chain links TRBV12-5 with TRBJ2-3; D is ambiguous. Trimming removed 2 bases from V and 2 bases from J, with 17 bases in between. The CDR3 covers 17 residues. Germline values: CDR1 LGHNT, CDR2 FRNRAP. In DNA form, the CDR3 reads TGTGCTAGTGGTTTGCCGCCGTCTCCGGTCTTCACAGATACGCAGTATTTT. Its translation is CASGLPPSPVFTDTQYF.

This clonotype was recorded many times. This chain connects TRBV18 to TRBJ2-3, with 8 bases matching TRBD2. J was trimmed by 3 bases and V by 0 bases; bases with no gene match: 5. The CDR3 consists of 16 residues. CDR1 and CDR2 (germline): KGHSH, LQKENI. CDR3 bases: TGTGCCAGCTCACCACCCTTAGCGGGATCGACAGATACGCAGTATTTT. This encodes CASSPPLAGSTDTQYF.

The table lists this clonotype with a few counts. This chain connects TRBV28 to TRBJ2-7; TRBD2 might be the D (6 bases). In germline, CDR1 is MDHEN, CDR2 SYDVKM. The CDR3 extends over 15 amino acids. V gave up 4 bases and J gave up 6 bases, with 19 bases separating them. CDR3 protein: CASSSLRAGGSEQYF. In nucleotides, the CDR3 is TGTGCCAGCAGTTCCTTGCGGGCAGGAGGGTCCGAGCAGTACTTC.

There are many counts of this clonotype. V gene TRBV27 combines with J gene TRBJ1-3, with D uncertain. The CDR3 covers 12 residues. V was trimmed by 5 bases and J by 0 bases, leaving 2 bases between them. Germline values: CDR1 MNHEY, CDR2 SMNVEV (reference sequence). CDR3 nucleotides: TGTGCCAGCAGTCCCTCTGGAAACACCATATATTTT. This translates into CASSPSGNTIYF.

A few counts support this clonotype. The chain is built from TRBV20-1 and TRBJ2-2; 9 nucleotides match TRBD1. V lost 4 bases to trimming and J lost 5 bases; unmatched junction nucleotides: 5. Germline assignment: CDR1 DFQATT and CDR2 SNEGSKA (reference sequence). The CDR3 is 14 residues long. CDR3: CSAKRTGVTGELFF. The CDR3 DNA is TGCAGTGCTAAAAGGACAGGGGTAACCGGGGAGCTGTTTTTT.

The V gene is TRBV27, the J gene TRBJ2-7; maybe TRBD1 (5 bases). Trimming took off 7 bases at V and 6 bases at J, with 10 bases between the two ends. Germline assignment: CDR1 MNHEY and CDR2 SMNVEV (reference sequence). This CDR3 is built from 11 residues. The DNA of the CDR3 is TGTGCCAGCATAAGGGGAAGCGAGCAGTACTTC. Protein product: CASIRGSEQYF.

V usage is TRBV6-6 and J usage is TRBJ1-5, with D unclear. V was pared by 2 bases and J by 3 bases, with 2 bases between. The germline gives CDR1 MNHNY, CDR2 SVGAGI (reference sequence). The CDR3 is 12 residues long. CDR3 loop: CASSYTNQPQHF. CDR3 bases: TGTGCCAGCAGTTACACCAATCAGCCCCAGCATTTT.

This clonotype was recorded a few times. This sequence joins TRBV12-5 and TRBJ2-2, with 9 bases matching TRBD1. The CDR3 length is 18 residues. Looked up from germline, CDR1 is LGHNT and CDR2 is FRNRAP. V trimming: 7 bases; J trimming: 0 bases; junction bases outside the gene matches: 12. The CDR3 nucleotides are TGTGCTAGTGTCTCCGGGACAGGGCCATCCTCGAACACCGGGGAGCTGTTTTTT. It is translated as CASVSGTGPSSNTGELFF.

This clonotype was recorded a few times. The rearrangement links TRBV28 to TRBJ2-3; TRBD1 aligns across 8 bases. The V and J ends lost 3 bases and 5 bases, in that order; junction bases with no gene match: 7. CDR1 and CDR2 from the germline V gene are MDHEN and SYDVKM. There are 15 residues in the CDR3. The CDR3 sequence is CASSFLGQGRDTQYF. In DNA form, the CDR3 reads TGTGCCAGCAGTTTTCTCGGACAGGGTAGAGATACGCAGTATTTT. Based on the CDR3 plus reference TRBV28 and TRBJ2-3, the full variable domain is DVKVTQSSRYLVKRTGEKVFLECVQDMDHENMFWYRQDPGLGLRLIYFSYDVKMKEKGDIPEGYSVSREKKERFSLILESASTNQTSMYLCASSFLGQGRDTQYFGPGTRLTVL.

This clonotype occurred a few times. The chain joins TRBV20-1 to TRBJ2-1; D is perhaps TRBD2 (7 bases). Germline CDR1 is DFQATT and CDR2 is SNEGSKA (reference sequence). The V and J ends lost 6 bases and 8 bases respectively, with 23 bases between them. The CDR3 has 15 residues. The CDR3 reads CSAATGTTPGYEQFF. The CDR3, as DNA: TGCAGTGCAGCTACAGGGACTACCCCTGGGTATGAGCAGTTCTTC.

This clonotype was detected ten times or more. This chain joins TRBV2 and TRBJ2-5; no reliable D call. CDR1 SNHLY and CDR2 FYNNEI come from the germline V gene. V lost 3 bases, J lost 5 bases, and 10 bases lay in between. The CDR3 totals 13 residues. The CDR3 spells CASSDLLGETQYF. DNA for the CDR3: TGTGCCAGCAGTGACCTCCTGGGGGAGACCCAGTACTTC.

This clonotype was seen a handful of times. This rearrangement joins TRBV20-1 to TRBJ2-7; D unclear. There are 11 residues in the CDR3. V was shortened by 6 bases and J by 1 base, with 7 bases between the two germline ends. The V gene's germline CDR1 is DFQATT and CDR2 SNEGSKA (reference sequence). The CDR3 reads CSATESYEQYV. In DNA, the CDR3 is TGCAGTGCAACCGAGTCCTACGAGCAGTACGTC.

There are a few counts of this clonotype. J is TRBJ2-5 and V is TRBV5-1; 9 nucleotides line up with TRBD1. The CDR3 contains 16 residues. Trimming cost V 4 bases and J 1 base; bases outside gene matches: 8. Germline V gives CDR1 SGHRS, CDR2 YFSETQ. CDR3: CASSPDPDRGQETQYF. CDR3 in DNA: TGCGCCAGCAGCCCCGACCCGGACAGGGGCCAAGAGACCCAGTACTTC.

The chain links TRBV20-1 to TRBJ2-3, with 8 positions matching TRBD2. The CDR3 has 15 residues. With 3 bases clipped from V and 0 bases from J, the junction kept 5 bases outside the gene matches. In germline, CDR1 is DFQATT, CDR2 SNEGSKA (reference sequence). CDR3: CSARRGATSTDTQYF. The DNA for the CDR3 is TGCAGTGCTAGGCGGGGGGCTACTAGCACAGATACGCAGTATTTT.

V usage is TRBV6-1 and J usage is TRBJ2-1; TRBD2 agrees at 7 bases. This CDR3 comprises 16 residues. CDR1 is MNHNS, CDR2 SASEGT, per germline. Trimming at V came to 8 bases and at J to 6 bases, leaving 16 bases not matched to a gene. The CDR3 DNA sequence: TGTGCCAGCCGGAGCGGGGTAGCGGAACTTCCCAATGAGCAGTTCTTC. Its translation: CASRSGVAELPNEQFF.

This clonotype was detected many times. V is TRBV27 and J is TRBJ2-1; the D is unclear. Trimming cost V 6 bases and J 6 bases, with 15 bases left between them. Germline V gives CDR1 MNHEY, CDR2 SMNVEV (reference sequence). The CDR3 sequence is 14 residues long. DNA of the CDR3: TGTGCCAGCAGCCCTTCGGTGCGAGGCAATGAGCAGTTCTTC. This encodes CASSPSVRGNEQFF.

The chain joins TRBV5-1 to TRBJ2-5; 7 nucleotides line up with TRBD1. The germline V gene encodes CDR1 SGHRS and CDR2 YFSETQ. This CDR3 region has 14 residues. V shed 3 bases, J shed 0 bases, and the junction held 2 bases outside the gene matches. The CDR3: CASSWDRYQETQYF. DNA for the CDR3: TGCGCCAGCAGCTGGGACAGATACCAAGAGACCCAGTACTTC.

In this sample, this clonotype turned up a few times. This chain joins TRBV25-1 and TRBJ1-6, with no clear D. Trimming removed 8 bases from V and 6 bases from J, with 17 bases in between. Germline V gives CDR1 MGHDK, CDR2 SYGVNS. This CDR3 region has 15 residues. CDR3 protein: CASAQWGGLNSPLHF. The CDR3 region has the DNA TGTGCCAGCGCCCAATGGGGTGGGCTTAATTCACCCCTCCACTTT. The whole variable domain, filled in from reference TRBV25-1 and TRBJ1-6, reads EADIYQTPRYLVIGTGKKITLECSQTMGHDKMYWYQQDPGMELHLIHYSYGVNSTEKGDLSSESTVSRIRTEHFPLTLESARPSHTSQYLCASAQWGGLNSPLHFGNGTRLTVT.

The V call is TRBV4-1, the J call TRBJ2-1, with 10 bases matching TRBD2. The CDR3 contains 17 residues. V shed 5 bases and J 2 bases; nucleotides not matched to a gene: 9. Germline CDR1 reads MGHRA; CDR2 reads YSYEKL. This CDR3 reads CASSSAGTSGTYNEQFF. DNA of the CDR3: TGCGCCAGCAGCAGCGCCGGAACTAGCGGGACCTACAATGAGCAGTTCTTC.

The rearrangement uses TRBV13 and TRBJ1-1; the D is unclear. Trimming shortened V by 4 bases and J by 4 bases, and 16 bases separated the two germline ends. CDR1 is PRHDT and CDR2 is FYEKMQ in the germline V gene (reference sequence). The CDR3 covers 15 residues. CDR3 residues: CASSSVGVLVTEAFF. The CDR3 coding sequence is TGTGCCAGCAGCTCCGTCGGGGTTCTGGTCACTGAAGCTTTCTTT.

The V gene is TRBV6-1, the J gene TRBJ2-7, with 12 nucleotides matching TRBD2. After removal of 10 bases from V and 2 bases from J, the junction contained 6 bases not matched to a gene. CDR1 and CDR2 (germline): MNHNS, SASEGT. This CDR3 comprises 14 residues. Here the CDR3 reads CATDLAGGPYEQYF. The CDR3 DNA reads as TGTGCCACCGACCTAGCGGGAGGGCCCTACGAGCAGTACTTC.

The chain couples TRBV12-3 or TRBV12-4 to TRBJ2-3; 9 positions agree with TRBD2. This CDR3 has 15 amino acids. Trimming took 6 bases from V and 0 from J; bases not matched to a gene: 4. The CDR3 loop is CASRVTSGSTDTQYF. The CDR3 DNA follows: TGTGCCAGCAGGGTCACTAGCGGGAGCACAGATACGCAGTATTTT.

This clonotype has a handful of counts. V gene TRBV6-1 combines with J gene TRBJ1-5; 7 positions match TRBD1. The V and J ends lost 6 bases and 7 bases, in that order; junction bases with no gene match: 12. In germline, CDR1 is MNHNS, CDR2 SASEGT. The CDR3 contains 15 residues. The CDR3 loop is CASREGLLGGQPQHF. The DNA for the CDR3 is TGTGCCAGCAGGGAGGGCCTCCTAGGGGGCCAGCCCCAGCATTTT.

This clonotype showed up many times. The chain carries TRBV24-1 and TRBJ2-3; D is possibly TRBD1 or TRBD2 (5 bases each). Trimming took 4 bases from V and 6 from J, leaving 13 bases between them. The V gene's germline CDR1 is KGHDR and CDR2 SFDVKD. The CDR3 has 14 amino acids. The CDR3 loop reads CATSDRDAPDTQYF. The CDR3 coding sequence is TGTGCCACCAGTGACAGGGACGCGCCGGATACGCAGTATTTT.